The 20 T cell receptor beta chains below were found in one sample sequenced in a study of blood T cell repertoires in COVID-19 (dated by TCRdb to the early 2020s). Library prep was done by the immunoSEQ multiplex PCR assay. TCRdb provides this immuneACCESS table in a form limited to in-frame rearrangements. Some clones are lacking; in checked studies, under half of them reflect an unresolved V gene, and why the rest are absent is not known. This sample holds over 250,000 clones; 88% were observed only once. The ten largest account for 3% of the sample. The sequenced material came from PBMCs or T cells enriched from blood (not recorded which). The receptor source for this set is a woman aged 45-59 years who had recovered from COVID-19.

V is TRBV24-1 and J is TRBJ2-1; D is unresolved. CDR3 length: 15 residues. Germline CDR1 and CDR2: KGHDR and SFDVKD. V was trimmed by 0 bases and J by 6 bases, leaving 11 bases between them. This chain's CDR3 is CATSDLVRGSNEQFF. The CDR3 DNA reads TGTGCCACCAGTGATTTGGTCAGAGGATCCAATGAGCAGTTCTTC.

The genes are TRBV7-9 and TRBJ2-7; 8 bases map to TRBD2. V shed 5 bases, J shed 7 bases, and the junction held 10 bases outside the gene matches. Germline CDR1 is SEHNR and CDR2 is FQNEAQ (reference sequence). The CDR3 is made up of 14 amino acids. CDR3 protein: CASSTREVAGEQYF. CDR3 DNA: TGTGCCAGCAGCACACGAGAGGTAGCGGGGGAGCAGTACTTC.

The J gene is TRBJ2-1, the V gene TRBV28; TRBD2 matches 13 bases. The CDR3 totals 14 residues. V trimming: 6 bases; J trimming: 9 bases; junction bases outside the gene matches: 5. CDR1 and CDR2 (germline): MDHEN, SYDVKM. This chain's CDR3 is CASRRLAGGGEQFF. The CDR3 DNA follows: TGTGCCAGCAGGCGACTAGCGGGAGGCGGTGAGCAGTTCTTC.

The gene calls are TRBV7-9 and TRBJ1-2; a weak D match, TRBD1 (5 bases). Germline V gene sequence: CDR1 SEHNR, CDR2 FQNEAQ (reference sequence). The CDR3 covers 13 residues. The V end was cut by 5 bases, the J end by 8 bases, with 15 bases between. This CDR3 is CASSTRQFTGYTF. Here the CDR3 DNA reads TGTGCCAGCAGCACCAGACAGTTTACCGGCTACACCTTC.

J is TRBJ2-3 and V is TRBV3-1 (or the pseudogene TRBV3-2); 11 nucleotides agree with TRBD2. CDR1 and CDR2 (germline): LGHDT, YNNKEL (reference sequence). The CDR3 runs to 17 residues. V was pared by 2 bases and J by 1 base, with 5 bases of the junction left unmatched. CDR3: CASSQLGTSGGTDTQYF. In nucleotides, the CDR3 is TGTGCCAGCAGCCAACTGGGGACTAGCGGAGGCACAGATACGCAGTATTTT.

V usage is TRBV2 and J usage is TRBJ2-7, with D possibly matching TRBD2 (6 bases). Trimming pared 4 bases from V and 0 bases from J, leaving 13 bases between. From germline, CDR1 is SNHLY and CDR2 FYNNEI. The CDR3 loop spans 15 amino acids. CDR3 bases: TGTGCCAGCAGTGTAGGAGGGTTCTCCTCCTACGAGCAGTACTTC. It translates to CASSVGGFSSYEQYF.

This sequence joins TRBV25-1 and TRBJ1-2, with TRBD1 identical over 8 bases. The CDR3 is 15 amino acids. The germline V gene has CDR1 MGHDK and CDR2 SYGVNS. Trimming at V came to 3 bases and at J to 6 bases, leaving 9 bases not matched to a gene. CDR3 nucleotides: TGTGCCAGCAGTGACCCCGGACAGGGAAAGAATGGCTACACCTTC. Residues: CASSDPGQGKNGYTF.

As DNA, the CDR3 is TGTGCCAGCAGCGGAGGCTTTTGGGATGACGAAAAACTGTTTTTT. Translation: CASSGGFWDDEKLFF. J is TRBJ1-4 and V is TRBV5-6; D not certain. Germline V gives CDR1 SGHDT, CDR2 YYEEEE. The V end lost 4 bases, the J end lost 8 bases, and 18 bases lay between the germline ends. CDR3 length: 15 amino acids.

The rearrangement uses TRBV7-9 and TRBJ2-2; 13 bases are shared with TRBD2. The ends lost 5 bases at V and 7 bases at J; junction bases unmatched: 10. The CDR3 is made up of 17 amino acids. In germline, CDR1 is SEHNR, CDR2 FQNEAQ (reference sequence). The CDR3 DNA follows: TGTGCCAGCAGCAAAAGGACTAGCGGGAGTTCTGACGGGGAGCTGTTTTTT. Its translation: CASSKRTSGSSDGELFF.

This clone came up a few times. The CDR3 is CASSQVHRTSYEQYF. In DNA, the CDR3 is TGTGCCAGCAGCCAAGTCCACCGTACTTCCTACGAGCAGTACTTC. This chain connects TRBV3-1 (or the pseudogene TRBV3-2) to TRBJ2-7; no firm D call. The CDR3 loop spans 15 amino acids. Germline assignment: CDR1 LGHDT and CDR2 YNNKEL (reference sequence). Trimming cost V 1 base and J 1 base, with 11 bases left between them.

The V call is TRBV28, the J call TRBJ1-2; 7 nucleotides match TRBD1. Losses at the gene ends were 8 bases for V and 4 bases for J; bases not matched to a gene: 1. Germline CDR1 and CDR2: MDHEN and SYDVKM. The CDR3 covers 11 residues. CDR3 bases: TGTGCCAGCGGACAGGTCTATGGCTACACCTTC. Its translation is CASGQVYGYTF.

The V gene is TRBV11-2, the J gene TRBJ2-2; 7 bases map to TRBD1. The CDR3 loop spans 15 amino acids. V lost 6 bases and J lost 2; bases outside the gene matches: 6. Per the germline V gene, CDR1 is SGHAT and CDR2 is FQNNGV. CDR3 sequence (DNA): TGTGCCAGCAGTTGGAGACAGGGCAACACCGGGGAGCTGTTTTTT. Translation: CASSWRQGNTGELFF.

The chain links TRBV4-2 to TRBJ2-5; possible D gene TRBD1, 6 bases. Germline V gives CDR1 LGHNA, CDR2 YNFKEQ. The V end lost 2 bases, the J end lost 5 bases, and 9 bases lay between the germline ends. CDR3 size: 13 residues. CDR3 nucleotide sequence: TGTGCCAGCAGCCAATCTAGGGGGGAGACCCAGTACTTC. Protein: CASSQSRGETQYF.

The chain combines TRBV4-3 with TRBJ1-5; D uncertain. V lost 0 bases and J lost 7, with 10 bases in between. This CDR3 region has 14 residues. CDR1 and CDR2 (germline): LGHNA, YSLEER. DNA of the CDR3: TGCGCCAGCAGCCAAGATCTATCATGGCAGCCCCAGCATTTT. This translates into CASSQDLSWQPQHF.

CDR3 nucleotides: TGTGCCAGCAGCTTAGGAGGGACAAACTATGGCTACACCTTC. This sequence encodes CASSLGGTNYGYTF. The chain links TRBV7-9 to TRBJ1-2; D is possibly TRBD1 (6 bases). V lost 1 base, J lost 2 bases, and 8 bases lay in between. Looked up from germline, CDR1 is SEHNR and CDR2 is FQNEAQ (reference sequence). The CDR3 contains 14 residues.

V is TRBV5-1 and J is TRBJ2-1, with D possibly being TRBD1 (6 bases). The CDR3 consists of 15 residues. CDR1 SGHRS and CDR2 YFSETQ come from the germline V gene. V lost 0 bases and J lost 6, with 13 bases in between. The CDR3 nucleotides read TGCGCCAGCAGCTTGGGACAGGTAGGGGTCAATGAGCAGTTCTTC. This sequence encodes CASSLGQVGVNEQFF.

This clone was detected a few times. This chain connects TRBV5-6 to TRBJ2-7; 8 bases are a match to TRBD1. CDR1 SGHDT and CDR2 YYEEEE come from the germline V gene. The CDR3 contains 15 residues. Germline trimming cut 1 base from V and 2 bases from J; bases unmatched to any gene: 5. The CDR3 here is CASSLWARGPYEQYF. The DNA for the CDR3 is TGTGCCAGCAGCTTGTGGGCCAGGGGGCCCTACGAGCAGTACTTC.

The CDR3 sequence: CASSAQGKNYGYTF. The CDR3 DNA is TGTGCCAGCAGCGCACAGGGAAAAAACTATGGCTACACCTTC. The V call is TRBV2, the J call TRBJ1-2; tentatively, D is TRBD1 (6 bases). This CDR3 spans 14 amino acids. V was pared by 6 bases and J by 2 bases, with 13 bases between. CDR1 and CDR2 from the germline V gene are SNHLY and FYNNEI.

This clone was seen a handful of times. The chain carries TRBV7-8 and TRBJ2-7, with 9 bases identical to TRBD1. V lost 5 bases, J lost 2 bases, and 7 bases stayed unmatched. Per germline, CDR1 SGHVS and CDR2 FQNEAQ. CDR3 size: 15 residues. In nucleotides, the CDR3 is TGTGCCAGCAGCAAAGGGACAGGGAGGCCCTACGAGCAGTACTTC. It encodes CASSKGTGRPYEQYF.

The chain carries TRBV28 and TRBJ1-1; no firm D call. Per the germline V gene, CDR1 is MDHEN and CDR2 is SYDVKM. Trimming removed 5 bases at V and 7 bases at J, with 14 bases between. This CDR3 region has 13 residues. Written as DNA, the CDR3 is TGTGCCAGCAGTCGACTAACAGAACTTGAAGCTTTCTTT. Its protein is CASSRLTELEAFF.